This TCR beta chain was observed in a study of PD-1 blockade in mismatch repair-deficient tumors. Study information: Patients had around twelve mismatch repair-deficient cancer types, all previously treated and progressing.

Study-wide points: After pembrolizumab, tumor-resident clones rose rapidly, then generally contracted before radiologic responses.

Sequenced by immunoSEQ multiplex PCR; TCRdb stores in-frame clones only, minus some. The table lists over 15,000 clones, about four fifths of them singletons. All patients were mismatch repair deficient, assessed by either PCR or immunohistochemistry. In its sample, this clone was seen a few times. Antigen: not known. The specimen was PBMCs, collected before pembrolizumab treatment. The clonotype comes from an adult with mismatch repair-deficient cancer.

The CDR3, as DNA: TGTGCCACCAGCAGGGACAGGGGGAGGAACAATGAGCAGTTCTTC. Encoded protein: CATSRDRGRNNEQFF. J is TRBJ2-1 and V is TRBV15, with 10 bases matching TRBD1. CDR3 length: 15 amino acids. Germline CDR1 is LNHNV and CDR2 is YYDKDF (reference sequence). J was trimmed by 5 bases and V by 3 bases; bases with no gene match: 4.